This entry lists 4 T cell receptor beta chains sequenced from one sample in a study of CD8+CD57+ T cells in acquired aplastic anemia. CDR3 and TCR beta VDJ profiling relied on genomic DNA as the template. TCRdb independently ran MiXCR on the reads; one entry per CDR3 protein. The data hold around 430,000 distinct CDR3 sequences, with about a third observed a single time. Those patients picked for sequencing had displayed CD8+CD57+ cell expansion on flow cytometry. Sequencing was performed on sorted CD4+, CD8+, or CD8+CD57+ T cells (not recorded which) from PBMCs. The receptor source for this set is a human donor with aplastic anemia.

V and J are TRBV12-3 or TRBV12-4 and TRBJ2-7; D may be TRBD1 (6 bases). V dropped 4 bases and J dropped 0 bases, with 16 bases sitting between them. This CDR3 contains 16 residues. This chain's CDR3 is CASSSGQITSSYEQYF. CDR3 coding DNA: TGTGCCAGCAGTTCCGGACAGATCACGAGCTCCTACGAGCAGTACTTC.

In its sample, this clonotype was seen a few times. CDR3 DNA: TGTGCCAGCAGTTTAGGCAGGCAAATTAGCACAGATACGCAGTATTTT. Its translation is CASSLGRQISTDTQYF. V is TRBV12-3 or TRBV12-4 and J is TRBJ2-3, with D unresolved. Trimming shortened V by 1 base and J by 0 bases, and 11 bases separated the two germline ends. The CDR3 loop spans 16 amino acids.

The CDR3 bases are TGCGCCAGCAGTGCTGGGGGACAGGTCACAGATACGCAGTATTTT. It encodes CASSAGGQVTDTQYF. The genes are TRBV10-1 and TRBJ2-3, with 8 bases fitting TRBD1. Looked up from germline, CDR1 is WNHNN and CDR2 is SYGVQD (reference sequence). The junction had 5 bases not matched to a gene; V was cut back by 4 bases and J by 2 bases. The CDR3 covers 15 residues.

V and J are TRBV12-3 or TRBV12-4 and TRBJ1-4, with 9 bases aligning to TRBD1. V trimming: 7 bases; J trimming: 6 bases; junction bases outside the gene matches: 12. This CDR3 contains 16 residues. CDR3 nucleotides: TGTGCCAGCACCCTTTACACAGGGGGCGCCCATGAAAAACTGTTTTTT. Translation: CASTLYTGGAHEKLFF.